Listed here are 32 T cell receptor beta chains from one sample, sequenced in a study of T cell responses to AZD1222 COVID-19 vaccine. Clones were sequenced by immunoSEQ multiplex PCR, and TCRdb holds only the in-frame ones, with some missing. This sample has about 130,000 clones; approximately 85% occur once, and the top ten carry approximately 8%. The material was peripheral blood, obtained 28 days after the second dose of the MenACWY control vaccine. The receptors originated from an adult who received the MenACWY meningococcal vaccine as a control.

This sequence joins TRBV5-4 and TRBJ2-6; D unresolved. V was shortened by 4 bases and J by 5 bases, with 4 bases between the two germline ends. The CDR3 sequence is 12 residues long. Per the germline V gene, CDR1 is SGHNT and CDR2 is YYREEE (reference sequence). The DNA of the CDR3 is TGTGCCAGCAGCACCTGGGCCAACGTCCTGACTTTC. It yields the protein CASSTWANVLTF.

The rearrangement links TRBV3-1 (or the pseudogene TRBV3-2) to TRBJ2-3; D is ambiguous. The length of the CDR3 is 13 residues. Germline V CDR1 and CDR2: LGHDT, YNNKEL (reference sequence). V lost 4 bases and J lost 2, with 7 bases in between. This chain's CDR3 is CASSLVPTDTQYF. The DNA of the CDR3 is TGTGCCAGCAGCCTAGTTCCCACAGATACGCAGTATTTT.

V and J are TRBV2 and TRBJ1-2, with D possibly TRBD1 on 5 matching bases. Germline V gene sequence: CDR1 SNHLY, CDR2 FYNNEI. This CDR3 has 14 residues. The V end lost 4 bases, the J end lost 4 bases, and 13 bases lay between the germline ends. Here the CDR3 DNA reads TGTGCCAGCAGTGTCTCCTCGGGGGGCTATGGCTACACCTTC. This sequence encodes CASSVSSGGYGYTF.

The chain combines TRBV4-2 with TRBJ1-5, with D hard to call. Trimming shortened V by 0 bases and J by 9 bases, and 12 bases separated the two germline ends. The CDR3 runs to 14 residues. Germline lookup yields CDR1 LGHNA and CDR2 YNFKEQ. The CDR3 sequence: CASSQDLSIPPQHF. CDR3 DNA: TGTGCCAGCAGCCAAGATTTGAGTATCCCGCCCCAGCATTTT.

This chain joins TRBV12-3 or TRBV12-4 and TRBJ1-2; D uncertain. Trimming pared 4 bases from V and 7 bases from J, leaving 13 bases between. This CDR3 is 13 amino acids long. The CDR3 bases are TGTGCCAGCAGTTCAAGGGCAGTGGGTGGCTACACCTTC. It translates to CASSSRAVGGYTF.

The chain has TRBV6-1 and TRBJ1-2, with D uncertain. Germline CDR1 MNHNS, CDR2 SASEGT. The ends were cut back, 1 base at V and 4 bases at J, with 13 bases in the middle. CDR3 length: 15 amino acids. In DNA form, the CDR3 reads TGTGCCAGCAGTGAAGGGCAGGCCTACGGCTATGGCTACACCTTC. Its translation: CASSEGQAYGYGYTF.

The rearrangement links TRBV18 to TRBJ1-3; tentatively, D is TRBD1 (6 bases). Germline CDR1 reads KGHSH; CDR2 reads LQKENI. The CDR3 totals 15 residues. Deletions cut 3 bases from V and 7 bases from J, with 16 bases between. This CDR3 reads CASSPDRTEYNTIYF. The DNA of the CDR3 is TGTGCCAGCTCACCTGACAGGACAGAATATAACACCATATATTTT.

The chain employs TRBV25-1 and TRBJ1-4; no reliable D call. The CDR3 covers 13 residues. The ends were cut back, 3 bases at V and 6 bases at J, with 8 bases in the middle. The germline CDR1 and CDR2 sequences are MGHDK and SYGVNS. The CDR3 bases are TGTGCCAGCAGTGACTGGGTTGATGAAAAACTGTTTTTT. Translated, it gives CASSDWVDEKLFF. The full variable domain, its missing parts supplied by reference TRBV25-1 and TRBJ1-4, is EADIYQTPRYLVIGTGKKITLECSQTMGHDKMYWYQQDPGMELHLIHYSYGVNSTEKGDLSSESTVSRIRTEHFPLTLESARPSHTSQYLCASSDWVDEKLFFGSGTQLSVL.

The chain carries TRBV11-3 and TRBJ1-1, with 7 bases matching TRBD1. CDR1 and CDR2 (germline): SGHNT, YENEEA. The V and J ends lost 5 bases and 1 base, in that order; junction bases with no gene match: 10. This CDR3 has 16 residues. The CDR3 coding sequence is TGTGCCAGCAGCCCAACCACAGGGGTCCAGAACACTGAAGCTTTCTTT. The encoded protein is CASSPTTGVQNTEAFF. The complete variable domain, with remaining parts taken from reference TRBV11-3 and TRBJ1-1, reads EAGVVQSPRYKIIEKKQPVAFWCNPISGHNTLYWYLQNLGQGPELLIRYENEEAVDDSQLPKDRFSAERLKGVDSTLKIQPAELGDSAVYLCASSPTTGVQNTEAFFGQGTRLTVV.

This clone was found a few times. The chain is built from TRBV7-8 and TRBJ1-5, with a tentative D call TRBD1 (5 bases). The V end lost 5 bases, the J end lost 4 bases, and 15 bases lay between the germline ends. Germline V gene lookup returns CDR1 SGHVS and CDR2 FQNEAQ. This CDR3 is 15 amino acids long. The DNA for the CDR3 is TGTGCCAGCAGCCCCAGGGAGGGATTTAATCAGCCCCAGCATTTT. Amino acid sequence: CASSPREGFNQPQHF.

The CDR3 DNA sequence: TGTGCCAGCAGTGAGGGTAGCCAGAACACCGGGGAGCTGTTTTTT. It codes for CASSEGSQNTGELFF. The J gene is TRBJ2-2, the V gene TRBV6-1; D ambiguous. CDR1 is MNHNS, CDR2 SASEGT, per germline. The V end was cut by 3 bases, the J end by 1 base, with 9 bases between. This CDR3 is 15 amino acids long.

The rearrangement joins TRBV18 to TRBJ1-4; the D is unclear. This CDR3 comprises 16 residues. The V and J ends lost 3 bases and 5 bases respectively, with 16 bases between them. CDR1 and CDR2 from the germline V gene are KGHSH and LQKENI. The CDR3 bases are TGTGCCAGCTCACCCCGTAGAACGGGGATAAATGAAAAACTGTTTTTT. Amino acid sequence: CASSPRRTGINEKLFF.

This clone appeared a single time. The CDR3 DNA sequence: TGTGCCAGCAGCGAGCAGGGGGCGCGAGGAGAGAAACTGTTTTTT. This translates into CASSEQGARGEKLFF. This rearrangement joins TRBV6-5 to TRBJ1-4; 8 bases match TRBD1. Germline-derived CDR1 and CDR2 are MNHEY and SVGAGI. V lost 6 bases and J lost 11; bases outside the gene matches: 14. The CDR3 has 15 residues.

This rearrangement joins TRBV28 to TRBJ1-5, with D hard to call. The germline CDR1 and CDR2 sequences are MDHEN and SYDVKM. The V end was cut by 6 bases, the J end by 7 bases, with 7 bases between. CDR3 length: 11 residues. In DNA, the CDR3 is TGTGCCAGCAGGTCTGGCCAGCCCCAGCATTTT. It codes for CASRSGQPQHF.

This chain joins TRBV9 and TRBJ2-1; possible D gene TRBD2, 6 bases. V was cut by 4 bases and J by 8 bases, with 25 bases left in between. Per germline, CDR1 SGDLS and CDR2 YYNGEE. CDR3 length: 17 residues. The CDR3 coding sequence is TGTGCCAGCAGCCTCAGAGATAGGGCTCCCGGAGGGGATGAGCAGTTCTTC. Encoded protein: CASSLRDRAPGGDEQFF.

The rearrangement uses TRBV6-6 and TRBJ1-2; 10 positions match TRBD1. The V and J ends lost 2 bases and 3 bases, in that order; junction bases with no gene match: 3. The CDR3 is 15 amino acids. Germline assignment: CDR1 MNHNY and CDR2 SVGAGI (reference sequence). Here the CDR3 DNA reads TGTGCCAGCAGTTACCCCGGGACAGGGGACTATGGCTACACCTTC. Amino acid sequence: CASSYPGTGDYGYTF.

The rearrangement joins TRBV19 to TRBJ1-5; tentatively, D is TRBD1 (6 bases). V was clipped by 10 bases and J by 4 bases, with 14 bases between them. Germline CDR1 reads LNHDA; CDR2 reads SQIVND (reference sequence). This CDR3 comprises 13 residues. The CDR3, as DNA: TGTGCCATCTCCCGGGACATTAATCAGCCCCAGCATTTT. It translates to CAISRDINQPQHF.

V is TRBV19 and J is TRBJ2-5; 7 bases map to TRBD1. The CDR3 loop spans 15 amino acids. The junction had 8 bases not matched to a gene; V was cut back by 3 bases and J by 4 bases. Germline V lookup: CDR1 LNHDA, CDR2 SQIVND (reference sequence). In DNA form, the CDR3 reads TGTGCCAGTAGTATGAGGACAGGCGATGGAGAGACCCAGTACTTC. Translating it yields CASSMRTGDGETQYF.

The chain joins TRBV25-1 to TRBJ2-2; 8 nucleotides match TRBD1. The CDR3 contains 15 residues. CDR1 is MGHDK and CDR2 is SYGVNS in the germline V gene. J lost 6 bases, V lost 6 bases, and 9 bases had no gene match. The CDR3: CASRARQGLAGELFF. The CDR3 bases are TGTGCCAGCAGAGCTAGACAGGGGTTGGCCGGGGAGCTGTTTTTT. The whole variable domain, filled in from reference TRBV25-1 and TRBJ2-2, reads EADIYQTPRYLVIGTGKKITLECSQTMGHDKMYWYQQDPGMELHLIHYSYGVNSTEKGDLSSESTVSRIRTEHFPLTLESARPSHTSQYLCASRARQGLAGELFFGEGSRLTVL.

The V call is TRBV6-5, the J call TRBJ1-6; tentative D call: TRBD1 (5 bases). The germline gives CDR1 MNHEY, CDR2 SVGAGI. This CDR3 has 14 residues. Trimming removed 2 bases from V and 7 bases from J, with 9 bases in between. The CDR3 loop reads CASSYGAGNSPLHF. CDR3 bases: TGTGCCAGCAGTTACGGGGCAGGAAATTCACCCCTCCACTTT.

V usage is TRBV27 and J usage is TRBJ1-6; a possible D gene is TRBD1 (5 bases). Trimming shortened V by 4 bases and J by 2 bases, and 12 bases separated the two germline ends. This CDR3 is 16 amino acids long. Germline assignment: CDR1 MNHEY and CDR2 SMNVEV (reference sequence). CDR3 DNA sequence: TGTGCCAGCAGTTGGGGGTTACGGACCTATAATTCACCCCTCCACTTT. Protein product: CASSWGLRTYNSPLHF.

The chain recombines TRBV2 with TRBJ1-1; D is possibly TRBD1 (5 bases). V was clipped by 6 bases and J by 2 bases, with 10 bases between them. The CDR3 sequence is 13 residues long. Germline V gene lookup returns CDR1 SNHLY and CDR2 FYNNEI. The CDR3 coding sequence is TGTGCCAGCAGGCTACAGGTAAACACTGAAGCTTTCTTT. Amino acid sequence: CASRLQVNTEAFF. The entire variable domain, with the rest obtained from reference TRBV2 and TRBJ1-1, is as follows: EPEVTQTPSHQVTQMGQEVILRCVPISNHLYFYWYRQILGQKVEFLVSFYNNEISEKSEIFDDQFSVERPDGSNFTLKIRSTKLEDSAMYFCASRLQVNTEAFFGQGTRLTVV.

This chain links TRBV7-3 with TRBJ1-1; maybe TRBD1 (6 bases). Germline V gene sequence: CDR1 SGHTA, CDR2 FQGTGA. This CDR3 is built from 13 residues. Deletions cut 1 base from V and 3 bases from J, with 6 bases between. This CDR3 reads CASSLKGDTEAFF. CDR3 DNA: TGTGCCAGCAGCTTAAAGGGGGACACTGAAGCTTTCTTT.

This clone was observed once. The rearrangement joins TRBV27 to TRBJ1-1; 11 bases agree with TRBD1. The CDR3 spans 15 residues. V lost 5 bases to trimming and J lost 5 bases; unmatched junction nucleotides: 7. Per the germline V gene, CDR1 is MNHEY and CDR2 is SMNVEV (reference sequence). This CDR3 is CASSPRTGGWTEAFF. The CDR3 DNA reads TGTGCCAGCAGTCCCCGGACAGGGGGCTGGACTGAAGCTTTCTTT.

This chain connects TRBV28 to TRBJ1-4; perhaps TRBD1 as D (6 bases). V lost 4 bases, J lost 5 bases, and 14 bases lay in between. From germline, CDR1 is MDHEN and CDR2 SYDVKM. The CDR3 has 15 residues. Here the CDR3 reads CASSSPQGNNEKLFF. The CDR3 nucleotides are TGTGCCAGCAGTTCGCCACAGGGAAACAATGAAAAACTGTTTTTT.

This clone has a handful of counts. The chain recombines TRBV11-2 with TRBJ1-3, with no clear D. Germline assignment: CDR1 SGHAT and CDR2 FQNNGV. V dropped 0 bases and J dropped 1 base, with 10 bases sitting between them. The CDR3 contains 16 residues. The CDR3 bases are TGTGCCAGCAGCTTAGATCGAGTACGGTCTGGAAACACCATATATTTT. This gives the protein CASSLDRVRSGNTIYF.

The J gene is TRBJ2-1, the V gene TRBV4-3, with TRBD2 identical over 10 bases. Germline values: CDR1 LGHNA, CDR2 YSLEER. V trimming: 2 bases; J trimming: 9 bases; junction bases outside the gene matches: 7. The CDR3 has 15 amino acids. This CDR3 reads CASSQQMLAGVEQFF. The CDR3, as DNA: TGCGCCAGCAGCCAACAAATGCTAGCGGGAGTTGAGCAGTTCTTC.

The genes are TRBV2 and TRBJ1-4; TRBD1 is a possible D gene (5 bases). From germline, CDR1 is SNHLY and CDR2 FYNNEI. This CDR3 is 12 amino acids long. V shed 10 bases and J shed 5 bases, with 11 bases lying between them. This CDR3 reads CATGRGNEKLFF. Written as DNA, the CDR3 is TGTGCCACGGGGCGGGGCAATGAAAAACTGTTTTTT.

The rearrangement uses TRBV6-4 and TRBJ1-2; 10 nucleotides agree with TRBD1. J lost 4 bases, V lost 3 bases, and 2 bases had no gene match. The CDR3 totals 14 residues. Germline lookup yields CDR1 MRHNA and CDR2 SNTAGT. CDR3: CASSEGQGTYGYTF. CDR3 in DNA: TGTGCCAGCAGTGAGGGACAGGGGACCTATGGCTACACCTTC.

The rearrangement joins TRBV19 to TRBJ2-3, with 10 bases lining up with TRBD1. After removal of 9 bases from V and 3 bases from J, the junction contained 6 bases not matched to a gene. CDR1 is LNHDA, CDR2 SQIVND, per germline (reference sequence). There are 14 residues in the CDR3. The CDR3 sequence is CASARDRGTDTQYF. CDR3 DNA sequence: TGTGCCAGCGCGAGGGACAGGGGTACAGATACGCAGTATTTT.

The chain links TRBV5-8 to TRBJ1-5, with D unresolved. V lost 2 bases to trimming and J lost 4 bases, with 13 bases between them. The CDR3 runs 15 residues. Germline V gene lookup returns CDR1 SGHTS and CDR2 YDEGEE. As DNA, the CDR3 is TGTGCCAGCAGCTTAGGAACGAGGGCAAATCAGCCCCAGCATTTT. Translated, it gives CASSLGTRANQPQHF.

V gene TRBV10-3 combines with J gene TRBJ2-1, with D possibly matching TRBD2 (6 bases). V lost 2 bases and J lost 7, with 21 bases in between. The CDR3 has 17 residues. Germline V gives CDR1 ENHRY, CDR2 SYGVKD. The CDR3 nucleotides are TGTGCCATCAGTGAGCCCACCGTAGCGGCGACGAGGAATGAGCAGTTCTTC. Its translation is CAISEPTVAATRNEQFF.